The present T cell receptor (beta chain) was sequenced within a study of blood T cell repertoires in COVID-19. In the study overall: Specimens from acute and convalescent COVID-19 originated in the United States, Italy and Spain.

Participants' own reports of clinical history determined their cohort assignment. Data came from immunoSEQ multiplex PCR; TCRdb stores just in-frame clones and leaves some out. Among 300,000 to 400,000 clones listed, less than 90% were seen once. The germline V and J ends were trimmed by 2 bases and 4 bases, with 14 bases remaining between them. The germline gives CDR1 MNHEY, CDR2 SVGEGT. The CDR3 loop spans 15 amino acids. The V call is TRBV6-2 or TRBV6-3, the J call TRBJ1-1; D is ambiguous. Specimen: PBMCs or T cells enriched from blood (not recorded which). The clonotype comes from a woman younger than 45 who had recovered from COVID-19. In nucleotides, the CDR3 is TGTGCCAGCAGTTACGAGTATGGGTCGGGCACTGAAGCTTTCTTT. It encodes CASSYEYGSGTEAFF.